This section outlines one T cell receptor (beta chain) sequence together with its context. V was clipped by 5 bases and J by 4 bases; unmatched bases: 5. Looked up from germline, CDR1 is SGHNT and CDR2 is YYREEE (reference sequence). The CDR3 extends over 13 amino acids. The sample is drawn from a study of cytomegalovirus exposure and HLA in healthy donors. It was with 60 Vbeta and 13 Jbeta primers that the PCR ran. TCRdb's table, derived via immunoSEQ multiplex PCR, lists solely in-frame clones and lacks some. The sample consists of some 150,000 clones, 82% of them appearing once. Material: PBMCs. The TCR was taken from a woman between 45 and 60 years old in good health and CMV-seropositive. This chain uses TRBV5-4 with TRBJ1-1, with 7 bases lining up with TRBD1. CDR3 DNA sequence: TGTGCCAGCAGGATCGACAGGGCCACTGAAGCTTTCTTT. Amino acids: CASRIDRATEAFF.